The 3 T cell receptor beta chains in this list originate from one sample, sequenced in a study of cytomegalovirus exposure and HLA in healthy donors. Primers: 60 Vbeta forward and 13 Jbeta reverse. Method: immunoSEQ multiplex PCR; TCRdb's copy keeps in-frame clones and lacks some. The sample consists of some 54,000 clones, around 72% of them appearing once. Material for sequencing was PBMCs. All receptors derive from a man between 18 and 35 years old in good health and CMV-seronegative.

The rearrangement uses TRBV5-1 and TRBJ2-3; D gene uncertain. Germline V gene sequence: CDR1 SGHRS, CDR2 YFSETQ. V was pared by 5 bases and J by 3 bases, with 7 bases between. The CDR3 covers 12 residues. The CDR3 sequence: CASSAYTDTQYF. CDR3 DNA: TGCGCCAGCAGTGCGTATACAGATACGCAGTATTTT.

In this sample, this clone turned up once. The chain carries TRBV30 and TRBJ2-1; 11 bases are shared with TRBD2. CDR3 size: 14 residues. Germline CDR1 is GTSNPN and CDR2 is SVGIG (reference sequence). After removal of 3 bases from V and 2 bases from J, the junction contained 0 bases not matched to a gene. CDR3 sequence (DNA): TGTGCCTGGAGGGGACTAGCGGCCTACAATGAGCAGTTCTTC. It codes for CAWRGLAAYNEQFF.

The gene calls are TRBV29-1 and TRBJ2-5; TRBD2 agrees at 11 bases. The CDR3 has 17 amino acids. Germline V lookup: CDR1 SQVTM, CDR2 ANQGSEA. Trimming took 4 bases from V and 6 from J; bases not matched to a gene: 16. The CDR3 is CSVAPTSGTEGRKTQYF. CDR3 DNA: TGCAGCGTTGCTCCGACTAGCGGGACTGAGGGGCGTAAGACCCAGTACTTC.